This T cell receptor beta chain is from a study of cytomegalovirus exposure and HLA in healthy donors (dated by TCRdb to 2017 to 2019). General notes on the study: An earlier analysis of roughly 630 of the donors reported about 250 Gb of sequence data and around 110 million unique TCR beta sequences from 190 million or so T cells. About 300 gigabases of sequencing data and 70 million to 85 million unique TCR sequences were included in an early release covering around 600 HLA-typed donors. Of the roughly 400 genotyped donors, 65% to 90% fell in the genetic ancestry cluster associated with self-reported Caucasian donors. The study aimed to test whether signatures of past pathogen exposure could be identified by cataloging public T cell receptors. The study used immunosequencing to profile the T cell repertoires of 670 or so subjects and linked those repertoires to cytomegalovirus serostatus. Along with the roughly 670-subject first cohort, a separate validation cohort of around 120 different subjects was used. To predict cytomegalovirus infection status, the study brought together high-throughput TCR immunosequencing, statistical association of individual TCRs with disease status, and machine learning. A later analysis re-examined previously published TCR beta repertoires from 500 to 700 donors and added high-resolution HLA genotyping to investigate patterns of TCR occurrence. Rather than using new phenotypic data, the later analysis identified candidate immune exposures from TCR beta sequences and from how often those sequences occurred across donors. To decide whether each TCR beta V gene segment behaved as functional or pseudogenic, an earlier analysis of approximately 620 of the donors relied on high-throughput TCR beta sequencing. Donor age, sex, ethnicity and CMV serostatus were compiled together with the repertoire data. Genome-wide SNP genotypes for about three fifths of the roughly 670 donors were used in a later genetic analysis, which treated that subset as a discovery cohort. All discovery cohort repertoires had been generated using a single sequencing platform. HLA typing covered class I and class II loci at four-digit resolution. The number of typed donors differed by locus: 629-630 for A, B, C, DRB1 and DQB1; some 500 for DQA1; roughly 600 for DPA1; and about 470 for DPB1. Roughly 5 DR-DQ haplotypes were handled as single units for association and clustering, since linkage in the cohort was strong. Among some 410 genotyped donors of the cohort, an average of approximately 230,000 unique TCR beta nucleotide sequences were sequenced per donor, roughly 20% of them non-productive.

In total, 600 or so healthy bone marrow donors made up the cohort. At the time of sampling, every cohort member was nominally healthy, though immune exposures that went unrecorded were likely present. The donor was CMV seropositive and belonged to the group of 250 to 300 seropositive cohort members. Each donor provided a peripheral blood sample, and peripheral blood mononuclear cells were used for TCR beta sequencing. Genomic DNA was extracted from the blood cell samples with the Qiagen DNeasy Blood Extraction Kit. Note on this clone: This receptor's antigen is unknown. Base quality data are lacking; no much larger clone is found one base away.

The receptor library was made with the immunoSEQ multiplex PCR assay. A mixture of 60 forward primers for TCR Vbeta segments and 13 reverse primers for TCR Jbeta segments was used in the multiplex PCR. A multiplex PCR assay on genomic DNA amplified the CDR3 region of rearranged TCR beta genes. The amplified TCR beta libraries were sequenced on the Illumina HiSeq System as 87-base-pair reads. Regarding the original processing steps: Across the 500 to 700 repertoires, a later analysis counted approximately 75 million unique TCR beta chains, about 10 million of which were shared by at least two donors. Raw reads were error-corrected and collapsed into unique sequences with a nearest-neighbor algorithm that merged closely related sequences to remove PCR and sequencing errors. Alignment of CDR3 sequences to IMGT reference sequences was used to assign V, D and J gene segments. For a sequence to be retained, a match of at least six nucleotides to both a V gene segment and a J gene segment was required. Rearrangements were called productive when the CDR3 lacked stop codons and stayed in frame with V and J; all others were non-productive. CDR3 was defined by IMGT convention, running from the second conserved V-encoded cysteine to the conserved J-encoded phenylalanine. The earlier analysis of about 570 of the donors excluded any sequence lacking an unambiguous match to a single V gene segment. An earlier analysis of approximately 590 of the donors called V segments functional above 56.7% productive rearrangements and segregating when the between-donor standard deviation exceeded 5%. A statistical classification framework was built to diagnose cytomegalovirus status from the catalog of TCR beta chain sequences. V and J gene assignment, in a later analysis, came from comparing TCR nucleotide sequences with IMGT/GENE-DB human TR gene sequences. The TCRdist pipeline was used in a later analysis to assign CDR3 sequences and most-parsimonious VDJ recombination scenarios. In a later analysis, every TCR beta chain was defined by the combination of its CDR3 amino acid sequence and its V-gene family, and reads without a unique V-gene family were dropped. A later analysis removed several hundred highly shared, low-generation-probability nucleotide sequences to deal with suspected cross-contamination and a sequencing artifact. For each public chain, a later analysis derived a clonal expansion index from normalized ranks of inferred template counts within each repertoire. A later analysis computed generation probabilities with a VDJ recombination model fitted to out-of-frame rearrangements, and checked the results against IGoR. In a later analysis, hypergeometric tests were used to score TCR-TCR, TCR-HLA and TCR-CMV co-occurrence, with a repertoire-size bias correction applied to TCR pairs. In a later analysis, false discovery rates were estimated by permuting HLA or CMV assignments 20 times. A later analysis grouped co-occurring TCRs with DBSCAN, adding TCRdist sequence similarity when clustering within HLA-allele-positive subsets. Repertoires with fewer than 30,000 or more than 120,000 public chains, plus five repertoires with anomalous nucleotide sharing, were excluded from co-occurrence clustering. Imported from immuneACCESS, the table was reduced by TCRdb to in-frame sequences with V and J called. These copies leave out some clones; in studies compared against another copy, an unresolved V gene accounts for under half, and the cause of the remainder is not known. V and J calls and clone size are copied from that table; D and trimming were computed from the DNA. The sample profile shows 150,000 to 180,000 clones; approximately 80% of them were found once. The ten largest clones add up to approximately 6.3% of the sample.

Broader findings and caveats from the paper: When HLA alleles, especially DR and DQ, strongly co-occurred, TCR associations were difficult to assign to individual alleles. Compared with the approximately 700-donor mean, donors in an Asian-associated ancestry cluster had fewer N-insertions in productive TCRs, according to a later genetic analysis. In a later analysis, TCR association rates were found to vary across HLA loci, with the most associated TCRs seen for DRB1 alleles and the fewest for HLA-C alleles. A cluster of highly shared sequence variants was judged likely to represent a technical artifact of the sequencing pipeline. Several of the top co-occurrence clusters appeared to be linked to parvovirus B19, influenza, CMV and Epstein-Barr virus, according to a later analysis. Correlated functional status among segregating V segments might reflect linkage disequilibrium, but an unknown experimental factor could not be ruled out. Cytomegalovirus status was reported to be diagnosed by the classifier with high specificity and sensitivity in both the original and validation cohorts. An earlier analysis of around 500 of the donors showed that most TCR beta V segments appeared in productive rearrangements either about 87% or about 30% of the time, which broadly matched IMGT annotations. Only TCR beta chains were sequenced in this cohort, and the absence of alpha or paired-chain data limited detectable features. Because some donors lacked HLA typing at each locus, the association tests relied only on the typed subset. In a later analysis, most CMV-associated TCR beta chains were found to appear HLA-restricted, with HLA associations seemingly driven largely by CMV exposure. An association between a missense DCLRE1C variant and V-gene and J-gene trimming of TCR beta chains was found in a later genetic analysis and replicated in an independent cohort. The presence/absence analyses assumed that sequencing depth was roughly uniform across donors, and that assumption may not be true. In the study, some 160 TCR beta chains were listed as associated with cytomegalovirus. Three of the identified cytomegalovirus-associated TCR beta chains were confirmed in vitro to be specific for cytomegalovirus antigens. The only immune exposure information available for the cohort was CMV serostatus. Compared with equally common non-associated chains, HLA-associated TCR beta chains in a later analysis were more clonally expanded and had lower generation probabilities. According to the authors, the approach could potentially be generalized to other disease states and immunological phenotypes. A further reported finding was that TCR beta sequences accurately predicted the HLA-A and HLA-B alleles for most subjects in the first cohort. Most TCR sequences were observed very rarely across donors, whereas some public TCRs were present in many individuals. A later analysis associated roughly 17,000 TCR beta sequences with specific HLA alleles at a false discovery rate of 0.05. Because counts were too low, 15 to 20 rarely observed V segments, including chromosome 9 orphons, were excluded from the earlier analysis of 587 of the donors.

The source of this sequence is a woman aged 50 to 65 in good health and CMV-seropositive. The specimen sequenced was PBMCs.

The CDR3 in this case is CASSYRGQQFF. The DNA sequence is given as TGTGCCAGCAGCTACAGGGGCCAGCAGTTCTTC. The sequence joins TRBV6-5 to TRBJ2-1, and 7 junctional nucleotides match TRBD1. V and J are trimmed by 6 bases and 11 bases, and the gene matches miss 4 bases of the junction. From the cysteine up to the phenylalanine, the CDR3 has a length of 11 residues. Only the CDR3 DNA stays, 33 bases, in frame from base 1. The germline V gene specifies MNHEY as CDR1 and SVGAGI as CDR2.